The table lists the clone carrying this T cell receptor beta chain with a few counts. Its antigen is as yet unknown. Unmatched junction bases numbered 8, after V lost 6 bases and J lost 4 bases. The CDR3 runs 14 residues. Germline-derived CDR1 and CDR2 are MNHEY and SMNVEV (reference sequence). This specimen belongs to a study of beta chain features in type 1 diabetes. Study-wide results and limits: The VDJ junctions of type 1 diabetes patients carried fewer insertions and more deletions. It was not settled here whether HLA type affects TCRB rearrangement. All four CD4+ subsets of Type 1 diabetes patients contained TCRB CDR3s that were moderately but significantly shorter.

What was sequenced were expressed TCRB transcripts, since all of the isolated RNA had been reverse transcribed. The protocol was immunoSEQ multiplex PCR, while the TCRdb copy is restricted to in-frame clones and leaves out a portion. The sample lists some 660,000 clones; about 14% were seen once. This TCR was sampled from a man aged 18 to 30 with type 1 diabetes. Specimen: naive CD4+ T cells from blood. V and J are TRBV27 and TRBJ2-7; 8 bases line up with TRBD1. CDR3 sequence (DNA): TGTGCCAGCAGACTCCGGACAGGGTCGTACGAGCAGTACTTC. This sequence encodes CASRLRTGSYEQYF.